Only a few counts were recorded for the clone carrying this TCR beta chain. Its antigen is undetermined. The data are from a study of blood T cells in healthy people across ages. Study details: About one barcoded beta molecule per two T cells was the capture yield of template switching. Overall study results and limits: Long-lived donors had more naive CD4+ cells and higher diversity than aged donors.

A sample-barcoded 5' primer and a J-beta primer mix were used in a second PCR of roughly 7 to 11 cycles. TCRdb re-called the 5' RACE reads through MiXCR, storing one row per CDR3 protein. The sample contains hundreds of thousands of distinct CDR3 sequences, 45% to 50% of which appear only once. J gave up 4 bases and V 1 base, and 9 bases lay outside the gene matches. Germline V gene data show CDR1 as DFQATT and CDR2 as SNEGSKA (reference sequence). The CDR3 runs 16 residues. Every donor contributed around 10 milliliters of peripheral blood by blood draw. The genes are TRBV20-1 and TRBJ2-1, with 8 bases that match TRBD2. Material: blood. This receptor was obtained from a woman aged 55-75 years in good health. This CDR3 is CSARVASSGRYNEQFF. The CDR3 nucleotides are TGCAGTGCTAGAGTAGCGTCCAGCGGGAGATACAATGAGCAGTTCTTC.